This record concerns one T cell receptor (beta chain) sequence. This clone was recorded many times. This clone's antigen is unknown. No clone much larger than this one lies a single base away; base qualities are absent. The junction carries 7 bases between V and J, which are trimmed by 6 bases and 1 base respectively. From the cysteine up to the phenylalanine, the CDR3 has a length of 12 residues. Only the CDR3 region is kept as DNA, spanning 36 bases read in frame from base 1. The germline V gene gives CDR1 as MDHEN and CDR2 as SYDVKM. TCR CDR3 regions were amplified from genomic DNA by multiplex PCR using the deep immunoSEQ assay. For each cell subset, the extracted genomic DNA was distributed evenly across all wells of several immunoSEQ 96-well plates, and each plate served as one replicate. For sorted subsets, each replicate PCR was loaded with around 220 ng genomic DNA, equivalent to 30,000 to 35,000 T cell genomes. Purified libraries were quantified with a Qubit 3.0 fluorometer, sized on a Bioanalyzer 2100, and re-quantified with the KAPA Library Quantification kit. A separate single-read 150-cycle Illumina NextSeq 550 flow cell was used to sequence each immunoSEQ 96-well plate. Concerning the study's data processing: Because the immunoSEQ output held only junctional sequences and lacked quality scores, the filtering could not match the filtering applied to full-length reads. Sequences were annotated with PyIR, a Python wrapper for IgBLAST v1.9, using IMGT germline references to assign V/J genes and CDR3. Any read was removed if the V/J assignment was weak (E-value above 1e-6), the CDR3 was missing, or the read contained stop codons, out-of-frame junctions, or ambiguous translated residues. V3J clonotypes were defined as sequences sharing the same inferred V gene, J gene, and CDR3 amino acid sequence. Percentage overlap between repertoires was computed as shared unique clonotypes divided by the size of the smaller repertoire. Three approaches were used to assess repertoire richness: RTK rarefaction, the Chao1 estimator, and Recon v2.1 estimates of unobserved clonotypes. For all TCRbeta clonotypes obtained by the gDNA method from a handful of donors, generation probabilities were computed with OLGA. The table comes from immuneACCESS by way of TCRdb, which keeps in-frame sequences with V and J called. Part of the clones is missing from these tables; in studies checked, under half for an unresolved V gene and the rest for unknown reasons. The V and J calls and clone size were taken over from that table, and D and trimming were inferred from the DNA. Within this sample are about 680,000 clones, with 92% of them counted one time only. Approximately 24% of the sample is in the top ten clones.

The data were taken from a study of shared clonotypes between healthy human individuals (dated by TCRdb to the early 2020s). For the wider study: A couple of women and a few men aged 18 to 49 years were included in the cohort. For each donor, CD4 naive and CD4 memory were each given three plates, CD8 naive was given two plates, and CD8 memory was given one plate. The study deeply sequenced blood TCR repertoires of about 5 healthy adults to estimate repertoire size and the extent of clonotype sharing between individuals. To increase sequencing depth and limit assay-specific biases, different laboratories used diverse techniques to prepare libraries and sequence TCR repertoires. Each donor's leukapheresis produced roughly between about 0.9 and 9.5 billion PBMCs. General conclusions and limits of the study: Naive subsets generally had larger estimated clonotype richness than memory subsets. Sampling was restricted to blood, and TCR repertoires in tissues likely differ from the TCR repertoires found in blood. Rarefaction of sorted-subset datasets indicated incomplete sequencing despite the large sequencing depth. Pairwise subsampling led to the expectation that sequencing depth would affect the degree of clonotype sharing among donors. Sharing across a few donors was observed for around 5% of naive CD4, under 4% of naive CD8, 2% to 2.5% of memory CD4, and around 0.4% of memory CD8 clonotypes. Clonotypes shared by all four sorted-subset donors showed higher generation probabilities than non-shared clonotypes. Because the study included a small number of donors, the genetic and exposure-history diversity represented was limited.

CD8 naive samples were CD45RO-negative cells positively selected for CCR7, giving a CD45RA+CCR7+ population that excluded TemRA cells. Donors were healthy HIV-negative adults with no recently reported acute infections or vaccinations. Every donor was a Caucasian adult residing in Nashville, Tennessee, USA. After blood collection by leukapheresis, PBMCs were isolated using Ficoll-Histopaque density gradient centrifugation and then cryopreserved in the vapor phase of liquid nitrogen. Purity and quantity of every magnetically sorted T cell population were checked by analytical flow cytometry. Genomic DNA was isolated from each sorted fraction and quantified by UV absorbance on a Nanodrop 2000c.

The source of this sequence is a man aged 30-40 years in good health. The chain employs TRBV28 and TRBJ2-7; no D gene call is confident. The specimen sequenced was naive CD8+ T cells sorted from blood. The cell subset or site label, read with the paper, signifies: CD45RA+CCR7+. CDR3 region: CASRAPSYEQYF. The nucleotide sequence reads TGTGCCAGCAGGGCACCATCCTACGAGCAGTACTTC.